One and the same sample provided the 16 T cell receptor beta chains below, sequenced in a study of shared clonotypes between healthy human individuals. Data came from immunoSEQ multiplex PCR; TCRdb stores just in-frame clones and leaves some out. The sample has 640,000 or so clones; around 72% are singletons. Sequencing was done on a sample of memory CD4+ T cells sorted from blood. The subset: CD45RA-negative fraction. The receptors come from a woman under 40 in good health.

This chain joins TRBV18 and TRBJ2-6, with D perhaps TRBD2 (6 bases). Looked up from germline, CDR1 is KGHSH and CDR2 is LQKENI. Trimming left V 3 bases short and J 2 bases short, with 8 bases between. This CDR3 has 15 residues. The CDR3 bases are TGTGCCAGCTCACCGGGGGGTACTGGGGCCAACGTCCTGACTTTC. It translates to CASSPGGTGANVLTF.

The chain combines TRBV28 with TRBJ1-4; 8 bases match TRBD1. Germline CDR1 reads MDHEN; CDR2 reads SYDVKM. The CDR3 sequence is 15 residues long. Trimming took 5 bases from V and 8 from J; bases not matched to a gene: 10. For the CDR3, the DNA is TGTGCCAGCAGTGGACAGGGAGGGGTTCAAGAAAAACTGTTTTTT. Protein product: CASSGQGGVQEKLFF.

The chain employs TRBV2 and TRBJ2-2, with D tentatively TRBD1 (5 bases). Between the trimmed V and J ends, which lost 11 bases and 4 bases, there was a span of 17 bases. Germline values: CDR1 SNHLY, CDR2 FYNNEI. This CDR3 contains 14 residues. Written as DNA, the CDR3 is TGTGCCGGCCAATCACAGGCCAGCACCGGGGAGCTGTTTTTT. It codes for CAGQSQASTGELFF.

With regard to this clone: Other DNA sequences in the sample encode the same CDR3. V gene TRBV5-1 combines with J gene TRBJ2-7, with 8 bases lining up with TRBD2. The CDR3 consists of 14 residues. Germline values: CDR1 SGHRS, CDR2 YFSETQ. V shed 4 bases, J shed 2 bases, and the junction held 5 bases outside the gene matches. The CDR3 sequence is CASSPPSGPYEQYF. The CDR3 bases are TGCGCCAGCAGCCCCCCTAGCGGGCCCTACGAGCAGTACTTC.

The V and J genes are TRBV18 and TRBJ1-2; D remains unclear. From germline, CDR1 is KGHSH and CDR2 LQKENI. Trimming left V 6 bases short and J 1 base short, with 24 bases between. The CDR3 is 18 residues long. Written as DNA, the CDR3 is TGTGCCAGCTCCGCCCGACTGCAGTCCAGCGAGCATAACTATGGCTACACCTTC. This encodes CASSARLQSSEHNYGYTF.

The chain links TRBV25-1 to TRBJ1-4, with D perhaps TRBD1 (6 bases). V lost 4 bases, J lost 4 bases, and 16 bases lay in between. The CDR3 covers 16 residues. The germline V gene encodes CDR1 MGHDK and CDR2 SYGVNS. DNA for the CDR3: TGTGCCAGCAGTGGGCAAAGGACAGACAATAATGAAAAACTGTTTTTT. Its translation is CASSGQRTDNNEKLFF.

The J gene is TRBJ2-1, the V gene TRBV11-1, with D maybe TRBD2 (6 bases). The V gene lost 2 bases and the J gene lost 6 bases, with 20 bases spanning the gap. Germline V lookup: CDR1 SGHAT, CDR2 FQDESV (reference sequence). The CDR3 sequence is 17 residues long. The CDR3 sequence: CASSLYVGVAGSNEQFF. The CDR3 DNA reads as TGTGCCAGCAGCTTATACGTGGGGGTCGCGGGAAGCAATGAGCAGTTCTTC.

This clone was found a few times. The chain carries TRBV10-3 and TRBJ2-2; a possible D gene is TRBD2 (5 bases). The CDR3 contains 14 residues. The germline gives CDR1 ENHRY, CDR2 SYGVKD. Between the trimmed V and J ends, which lost 3 bases and 4 bases, there was a span of 9 bases. The CDR3 sequence: CAISDLSGTGELFF. In nucleotides, the CDR3 is TGTGCCATCAGTGACCTAAGCGGCACCGGGGAGCTGTTTTTT.

The CDR3 DNA follows: TGTGCCACCAGCAGGGGCCTAGGGGGAGGAGAACAAGAGACCCAGTACTTC. This encodes CATSRGLGGGEQETQYF. This rearrangement joins TRBV15 to TRBJ2-5, with D perhaps assigned TRBD1 or TRBD2 (6 bases each). The CDR3 sequence is 17 residues long. The V and J ends lost 3 bases and 2 bases respectively, with 19 bases between them. CDR1 and CDR2 (germline): LNHNV, YYDKDF (reference sequence).

V is TRBV5-6 and J is TRBJ2-7; 7 positions agree with TRBD1. Germline CDR1 is SGHDT and CDR2 is YYEEEE. The CDR3 extends over 17 amino acids. V shed 4 bases and J 0 bases; nucleotides not matched to a gene: 13. The CDR3 DNA reads as TGTGCCAGCAGCCGAGTTGCACGGGGACAGCTCTCCTACGAGCAGTACTTC. Its protein product is CASSRVARGQLSYEQYF.

The V and J genes are TRBV11-2 and TRBJ2-5; the D gene is possibly TRBD2 (5 bases). Per germline, CDR1 SGHAT and CDR2 FQNNGV. The CDR3 length is 15 residues. Trimming removed 1 base at V and 1 base at J, with 10 bases between. The CDR3 nucleotides read TGTGCCAGCAGCTTAGGGGGAGACTTCCAAGAGACCCAGTACTTC. Its translation: CASSLGGDFQETQYF.

This clone was seen a few times. The chain uses TRBV4-1 and TRBJ2-1, with 10 positions matching TRBD2. There are 17 residues in the CDR3. V was pared by 3 bases and J by 2 bases, with 7 bases of the junction left unmatched. Germline V gene data show CDR1 as MGHRA and CDR2 as YSYEKL. The CDR3 DNA reads as TGCGCCAGCAGCCACCGACTAGCGGGTTTCACCTACAATGAGCAGTTCTTC. Translated: CASSHRLAGFTYNEQFF.

This clone has more than one count but fewer than ten. The V and J genes are TRBV11-2 and TRBJ2-7; 7 nucleotides match TRBD1. Per germline, CDR1 SGHAT and CDR2 FQNNGV. After removal of 7 bases from V and 6 bases from J, the junction contained 12 bases not matched to a gene. The CDR3 has 14 amino acids. CDR3 sequence reads: CASNSQGAGGEQYF. CDR3 nucleotides: TGTGCCAGCAACTCCCAAGGGGCAGGGGGCGAGCAGTACTTC.

A few counts support this clone. The chain carries TRBV6-1 and TRBJ1-2; D is perhaps TRBD1 (5 bases). The CDR3 covers 13 residues. V shed 7 bases and J shed 6 bases, with 15 bases lying between them. Looked up from germline, CDR1 is MNHNS and CDR2 is SASEGT. The DNA for the CDR3 is TGTGCCAGCACAGGCCCCGTAGGGGATGGCTACACCTTC. This gives the protein CASTGPVGDGYTF.

With regard to this clone: This likely traces to a read error, being one base from a far larger clone. This chain connects TRBV13 to TRBJ1-5; D gene ambiguous. In germline, CDR1 is PRHDT, CDR2 FYEKMQ (reference sequence). There are 12 residues in the CDR3. The V end lost 3 bases, the J end lost 4 bases, and 4 bases lay between the germline ends. DNA for the CDR3: TGTGCCAGCAGCTTCCAGAATCAGCCCCAGCATTTT. It specifies CASSFQNQPQHF.

This rearrangement joins TRBV11-3 to TRBJ2-1, with 12 bases aligning to TRBD2. The trim removed 6 bases at V and 9 bases at J, leaving 3 bases unmatched. The CDR3 is 13 residues long. Germline CDR1 is SGHNT and CDR2 is YENEEA. The CDR3 is CASRASGRGEQFF. The CDR3, as DNA: TGTGCCAGCAGGGCTAGCGGGAGGGGTGAGCAGTTCTTC.